This record concerns one TCR beta chain sequence. Its antigen is currently unknown. From germline, CDR1 is MNHEY and CDR2 SVGAGI. After removal of 7 bases from V and 1 base from J, the junction contained 9 bases not matched to a gene. The CDR3 is made up of 15 amino acids. Produced via immunoSEQ multiplex PCR; TCRdb's table is partial and in-frame only. This table holds about 99,000 clones, approximately 89% found once. The data originate from a study of T cell responses to AZD1222 COVID-19 vaccine. The study's findings and limits: The span of vaccine-associated CD4 TCRs extended across spike, with dominance at 160-218 and 743-854.

The TCR sequence derives from an adult who received the AZD1222 COVID-19 vaccine. The sample in question was peripheral blood, obtained 28 days after the second AZD1222 dose. The genes are TRBV6-5 and TRBJ1-1; 7 bases line up with TRBD1. The CDR3 nucleotides read TGTGCCAGCAAAAGACTTGGGACAGAGAACACTGAAGCTTTCTTT. Protein sequence: CASKRLGTENTEAFF.